Listed here is a single TCR beta chain. Its specificity is not known. The entry originates in a study of blood T cells in healthy people across ages. Study results and limitations: Older age coincided with a roughly linear decline in TCR beta diversity per million T cells.

The CDR3 has 15 amino acids. Per the germline V gene, CDR1 is SGHTA and CDR2 is FQGNSA. V dropped 6 bases and J dropped 4 bases, with 18 bases sitting between them. The use of a sample-barcoded 5' primer and a J-beta primer mix characterized a second PCR of roughly 7 to 11 cycles. TCRdb re-derived calls from the 5' RACE reads in MiXCR, one entry per CDR3 protein. The sample contains approximately 1.5 million distinct CDR3 sequences, approximately 43% of which appear only once. This receptor was obtained from a woman aged 18-30 years in good health. Material: blood. V gene TRBV7-2 combines with J gene TRBJ1-1; D is ambiguous. For the CDR3, the DNA is TGTGCCAGCAGAAGCGGGTACAGTATTGGCACTGAAGCTTTCTTT. As protein: CASRSGYSIGTEAFF.